This record covers a single T cell receptor (beta chain). The V end lost 5 bases, the J end lost 5 bases, and 15 bases lay between the germline ends. Germline values: CDR1 MNHNS, CDR2 SASEGT. The CDR3 runs 14 residues. Both subsets, CD45RA+ naive and CD45RA-negative memory, were split from the CD4+ cells. The sample belongs to a study of shared clonotypes between healthy human individuals. The assay was immunoSEQ multiplex PCR, and TCRdb's table has in-frame clones only and misses some. Here the sample spans 2 million to 2.5 million clones, 85% to 95% being singletons. This receptor was obtained from a young man in good health. Some clones in this sample may be carry-over from other donors' samples. The source material was naive CD4+ T cells from PBMCs. Subset noted: CD45RA+ positively selected. V and J are TRBV6-1 and TRBJ2-5; D is tentatively TRBD1 or TRBD2 (5 bases each). The CDR3 is CASSHTLGAETQYF. In DNA, the CDR3 is TGTGCCAGCAGTCATACACTCGGGGCGGAGACCCAGTACTTC.